Sequencing of this T cell receptor (beta chain) was carried out in a study of graft-versus-host responses after intestinal transplantation. Study information: For around 3 years after anti-thymocyte globulin induction, all recipients took tacrolimus and steroids. Study-wide points: GvH clonotypes were identified within recipient marrow, with a subset emerging first in ileum or blood. When patients had graft-donor T cell macrochimerism, their allografts held high graft-versus-host to host-versus-graft clonal ratios. Early declines in HvG clones that occurred post-transplant were associated with peak circulating GvH clone levels.

On this clone itself: What it binds is unknown.

V was shortened by 0 bases and J by 4 bases, with 11 bases between the two germline ends. This CDR3 contains 14 residues. CDR1 is SGDLS and CDR2 is YYNGEE in the germline V gene. This table comes from immunoSEQ multiplex PCR, and its TCRdb copy is limited to in-frame clones, with some not included. The table has some 93,000 clones, roughly 91% seen once. The source of this sequence is a human donor who received an intestinal transplant. The sample here was unstimulated CD8+ T cells sorted from spleen or lymph node cells, taken before intestinal transplant. The genes are TRBV9 and TRBJ2-7; D possibly corresponds to TRBD1 (6 bases). CDR3 loop: CASSVDGTNYEQYF. In DNA, the CDR3 is TGTGCCAGCAGCGTAGATGGGACAAATTACGAGCAGTACTTC.